These T cell receptor beta chains were read from a single sample in a study of T cells in Graves' hyperthyroidism and ophthalmopathy. A single record per CDR3 protein comes from TCRdb applying MiXCR to the multiplex PCR reads. The sample consists of over 300,000 distinct CDR3 sequences, approximately 15% of them appearing once. Sequencing used blood. The receptors here all came from a woman aged 55-75 years with Graves' hyperthyroidism. The CDR3 runs from the conserved cysteine through the conserved F or W. The D gene is left open where the match is weak. Size values are once, few and many counts, or a class for expanded clones, and some rows have none.

size	V	D	J	CDR3	DNA
NA	TRBV20-1	TRBD1	TRBJ2-5	CSARDRGPTLETQYF	TGCAGTGCTAGGGACAGGGGGCCCACATTGGAGACCCAGTACTTC
NA	TRBV10-3	NA	TRBJ2-1	CAISDGTTAYNEQFF	TGTGCCATCAGTGACGGTACCACTGCCTACAATGAGCAGTTCTTC
NA	TRBV28	TRBD2	TRBJ2-3	CASSLNPAGVTADTQYF	TGTGCCAGCAGTTTAAACCCGGCGGGAGTGACGGCAGATACGCAGTATTTT
NA	TRBV24-1	NA	TRBJ2-7	CATSARTDSYEQYF	TGTGCCACCAGCGCACGGACCGACTCCTACGAGCAGTACTTC
few	TRBV5-4	TRBD2	TRBJ2-1	CASSPRLAGVDEQFF	TGTGCCAGCAGCCCGAGACTAGCGGGGGTCGATGAGCAGTTCTTC
NA	TRBV20-1	TRBD2	TRBJ2-1	CSACRPGTSGYEQFF	TGCAGTGCTTGCCGCCCCGGGACTAGCGGATATGAGCAGTTCTTC
many	TRBV20-1	NA	TRBJ1-5	CSASIQGNSNQPQHF	TGCAGTGCTAGTATTCAGGGGAACAGCAATCAGCCCCAGCATTTT
few	TRBV12-3/TRBV12-4	TRBD2	TRBJ2-7	CASSPSGTCEQYF	TGTGCCAGCAGCCCCAGCGGGACCTGCGAGCAGTACTTC
few	TRBV20-1	NA	TRBJ2-7	CSARGGGAREQYF	TGCAGTGCTAGAGGTGGTGGAGCCCGCGAGCAGTACTTC
many	TRBV6-1	TRBD2	TRBJ2-7	CASSPRTSGRYLFYEQYF	TGTGCCAGCAGTCCCCGGACTAGCGGGAGATATTTATTCTACGAGCAGTACTTC
many	TRBV5-1	TRBD1	TRBJ1-1	CASADRGSNTEAFF	TGCGCCAGCGCAGACAGGGGGTCGAACACTGAAGCTTTCTTT
many	TRBV11-3	TRBD1	TRBJ2-1	CASSSHPTGQVNEQFF	TGTGCCAGCAGCTCCCACCCCACGGGACAGGTCAATGAGCAGTTCTTC
many	TRBV11-2	NA	TRBJ1-1	CASSFSQGTEAFF	TGTGCCAGCAGCTTCTCTCAGGGAACTGAAGCTTTCTTT
few	TRBV6-1	NA	TRBJ2-1	CASSPATRFNEQFF	TGTGCCAGCAGTCCGGCGACTAGGTTCAATGAGCAGTTCTTC
NA	TRBV20-1	TRBD2	TRBJ2-1	CSATSDFSGSYNEQFF	TGCAGTGCCACCAGTGATTTTAGCGGGTCCTACAATGAGCAGTTCTTC
many	TRBV6-1	TRBD1	TRBJ2-7	CASSASGTGPNEQYF	TGTGCCAGCAGTGCTTCCGGGACAGGGCCAAACGAGCAGTACTTC
NA	TRBV27	TRBD2	TRBJ2-1	CASTGTSGYNERFF	TGTGCCAGCACCGGGACTAGCGGTTACAATGAGCGGTTCTTC
many	TRBV24-1	NA	TRBJ2-7	CATSDLTSNEQYF	TGTGCCACCAGTGATTTGACCAGTAACGAGCAGTACTTC
NA	TRBV11-2	TRBD1	TRBJ2-7	CASSSGWGQGAEEQYF	TGTGCCAGCAGCTCTGGTTGGGGACAGGGGGCGGAGGAGCAGTACTTC
many	TRBV9	TRBD2	TRBJ2-1	CASSVAKRDLYNEQFF	TGTGCCAGCAGCGTAGCTAAGCGGGACTTGTACAATGAGCAGTTCTTC
NA	TRBV19	NA	TRBJ1-1	CASKLRVNTEAFF	TGTGCCAGTAAGCTTAGGGTGAACACTGAAGCTTTCTTT
few	TRBV27	TRBD1	TRBJ1-5	CASSTSSGTGRFSSNQPQHF	TGTGCCAGCAGTACCTCTTCCGGGACAGGGAGGTTTAGTAGCAATCAGCCCCAGCATTTT
once	TRBV19	NA	TRBJ2-7	CASSTATSYEQYF	TGTGCCAGTAGTACTGCTACGTCCTACGAGCAGTACTTC
few	TRBV7-9	NA	TRBJ2-1	CASSPDLNFFYEQFF	TGTGCCAGCAGCCCGGACTTAAATTTCTTCTATGAGCAGTTCTTC
few	TRBV30	NA	TRBJ2-5	CAWSSQETQYF	TGTGCCTGGAGTTCTCAAGAGACCCAGTACTTC
many	TRBV11-2	NA	TRBJ1-2	CASSLGSTAEGDYTF	TGTGCCAGCAGCTTAGGATCTACCGCCGAGGGAGACTACACCTTC
NA	TRBV2	TRBD1	TRBJ1-4	CAGCPRDSLGKLFF	TGTGCCGGCTGCCCCCGGGACAGTTTAGGAAAACTGTTTTTT
few	TRBV5-4	NA	TRBJ2-6	CASSISGANVLTF	TGTGCCAGCAGCATCTCTGGGGCCAACGTCCTGACTTTC
few	TRBV7-8	TRBD2	TRBJ2-1	CASSGLAGESEQFF	TGTGCCAGCAGCGGACTAGCGGGAGAGAGTGAGCAGTTCTTC
many	TRBV5-1	TRBD1	TRBJ2-2	CASSLTGEGTGELFF	TGCGCCAGCAGCTTAACAGGGGAAGGCACCGGGGAGCTGTTTTTT
few	TRBV19	NA	TRBJ2-3	CASSIEGKTQYF	TGTGCCAGTAGTATAGAGGGAAAGACGCAGTATTTT
many	TRBV5-1	NA	TRBJ2-1	CASSLASRGSYNEQFF	TGCGCCAGCAGCTTGGCCAGCAGGGGCTCCTACAATGAGCAGTTCTTC
few	TRBV7-9	NA	TRBJ1-6	CASSPTGWTPLHF	TGTGCCAGCAGCCCGACGGGCTGGACACCCCTCCACTTT
many	TRBV20-1	NA	TRBJ2-3	CSARAGLNTDTQYF	TGCAGTGCTAGGGCGGGACTCAACACAGATACGCAGTATTTT
NA	TRBV12-3/TRBV12-4	NA	TRBJ2-5	CAGSFARRETQYF	TGTGCCGGCAGTTTTGCGCGCAGGGAGACCCAGTACTTC
many	TRBV5-1	NA	TRBJ1-1	CASSYATGETEAFF	TGCGCCAGCAGCTACGCCACGGGGGAAACTGAAGCTTTCTTT
few	TRBV7-9	NA	TRBJ2-3	CASSSFGDTQYF	TGTGCCAGCAGCTCCTTCGGGGATACGCAGTATTTT
NA	TRBV27	NA	TRBJ2-2	CASSSPYPTGELFF	TGTGCCAGCAGTTCACCTTACCCGACCGGGGAGCTGTTTTTT
many	TRBV18	NA	TRBJ1-2	CASSPISDVDGYTF	TGTGCCAGCTCACCTATCTCGGACGTCGATGGCTACACCTTC
many	TRBV6-1	NA	TRBJ2-7	CASSEETLWDKQYF	TGTGCCAGCAGTGAAGAGACACTATGGGATAAGCAGTACTTC
few	TRBV30	NA	TRBJ1-5	CAWTGGGDQPQHF	TGTGCCTGGACCGGGGGGGGGGATCAGCCTCAGCATTTT
NA	TRBV12-5	TRBD1	TRBJ1-5	CASGLRLVGQVNQPQHF	TGTGCTAGTGGCTTACGATTGGTGGGACAGGTGAATCAGCCCCAGCATTTT
few	TRBV27	TRBD1	TRBJ1-2	CASSLSFRGHGYGYTF	TGTGCCAGCAGTTTATCTTTCAGGGGGCACGGCTATGGCTACACCTTC
many	TRBV12-3/TRBV12-4	NA	TRBJ2-6	CASSFGGLGANVLTF	TGTGCCAGCAGTTTCGGTGGGCTTGGGGCCAACGTCCTGACTTTC
few	TRBV19	NA	TRBJ2-4	CASSIGPGDIQYF	TGTGCCAGTAGTATAGGACCGGGCGACATTCAGTACTTC
many	TRBV28	TRBD1	TRBJ1-2	CASSSETVQGSYTF	TGTGCCAGCAGTTCTGAAACGGTACAGGGGAGCTACACCTTC
many	TRBV11-2	TRBD2	TRBJ2-3	CASSPSISGRSITDTQYF	TGTGCCAGCAGCCCATCTATTAGCGGGAGATCGATCACAGATACGCAGTATTTT
NA	TRBV6-1	NA	TRBJ2-1	CASTMDLGSYDEQFF	TGTGCCAGCACCATGGACCTTGGGTCCTACGATGAGCAGTTCTTC
many	TRBV5-1	TRBD2	TRBJ2-3	CASTSGTSGTTDTQYF	TGCGCCAGCACTTCCGGGACTAGCGGGACGACAGATACGCAGTATTTT
NA	TRBV10-2	NA	TRBJ2-5	CASSPVIQETQYF	TGCGCCAGCAGTCCGGTCATCCAAGAGACCCAGTACTTC
NA	TRBV6-5	TRBD2	TRBJ2-1	CASSYSGTSGSYNEQFF	TGTGCCAGCAGTTACTCCGGGACTAGCGGGAGCTACAATGAGCAGTTCTTC
many	TRBV3-1	NA	TRBJ2-7	CASSQDAGRSYEQYF	TGTGCCAGCAGCCAAGATGCGGGCCGCTCCTACGAGCAGTACTTC
NA	TRBV10-3	NA	TRBJ1-2	CAISDPQKPYGYTF	TGTGCCATCAGTGACCCACAGAAACCCTATGGCTACACCTTC
many	TRBV7-9	NA	TRBJ1-5	CASSLVGGNQPQHF	TGTGCCAGCAGCTTAGTGGGTGGGAATCAGCCCCAGCATTTT
many	TRBV6-1	TRBD1	TRBJ2-7	CASSEQGAFTFYEQYF	TGTGCCAGCAGTGAACAGGGGGCGTTCACCTTCTACGAGCAGTACTTC
few	TRBV5-1	NA	TRBJ1-1	CASSSPGSYNTEAFF	TGCGCCAGCAGCTCCCCCGGGAGTTATAACACTGAAGCTTTCTTT
NA	TRBV11-3	TRBD1	TRBJ2-3	CASSGGTGGYTQYF	TGTGCCAGCAGCGGCGGGACAGGGGGCTATACGCAGTATTTT
many	TRBV27	NA	TRBJ1-1	CASSLWGLNTEAFF	TGTGCCAGCAGTTTGTGGGGACTGAACACTGAAGCTTTCTTT
many	TRBV10-2	NA	TRBJ2-7	CASSPSVSPTSQYF	TGCGCCAGCAGCCCCAGTGTAAGCCCCACTTCGCAGTACTTC